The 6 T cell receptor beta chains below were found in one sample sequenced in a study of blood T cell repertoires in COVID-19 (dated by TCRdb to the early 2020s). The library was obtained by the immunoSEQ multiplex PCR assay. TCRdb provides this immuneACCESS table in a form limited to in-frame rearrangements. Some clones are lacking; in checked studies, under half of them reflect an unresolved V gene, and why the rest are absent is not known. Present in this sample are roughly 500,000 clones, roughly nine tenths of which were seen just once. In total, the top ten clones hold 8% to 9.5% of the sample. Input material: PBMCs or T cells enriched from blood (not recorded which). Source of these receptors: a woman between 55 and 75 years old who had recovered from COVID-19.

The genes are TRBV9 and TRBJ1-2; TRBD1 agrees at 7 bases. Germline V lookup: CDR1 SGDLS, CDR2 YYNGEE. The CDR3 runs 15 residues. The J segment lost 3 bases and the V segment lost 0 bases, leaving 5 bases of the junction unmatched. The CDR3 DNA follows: TGTGCCAGCAGCGTAGGTTTGGGGACAGACTATGGCTACACCTTC. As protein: CASSVGLGTDYGYTF.

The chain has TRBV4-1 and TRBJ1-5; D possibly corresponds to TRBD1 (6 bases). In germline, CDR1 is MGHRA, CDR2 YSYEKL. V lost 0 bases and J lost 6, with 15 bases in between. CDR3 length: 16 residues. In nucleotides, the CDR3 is TGCGCCAGCAGCCAAGATATAGGAACAGGGTTTCAGCCCCAGCATTTT. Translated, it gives CASSQDIGTGFQPQHF.

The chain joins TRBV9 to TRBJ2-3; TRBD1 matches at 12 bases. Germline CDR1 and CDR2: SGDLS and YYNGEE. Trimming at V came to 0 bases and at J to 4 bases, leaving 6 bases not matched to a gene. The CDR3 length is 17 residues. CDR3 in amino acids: CASSVAPGTGGADTQYF. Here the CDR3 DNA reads TGTGCCAGCAGCGTAGCCCCCGGGACAGGGGGCGCAGATACGCAGTATTTT.

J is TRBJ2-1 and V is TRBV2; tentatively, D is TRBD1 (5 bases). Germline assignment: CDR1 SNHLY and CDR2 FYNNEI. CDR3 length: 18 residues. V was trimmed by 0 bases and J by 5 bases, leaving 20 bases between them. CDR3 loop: CASSEALFPGIPNNEQFF. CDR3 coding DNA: TGTGCCAGCAGTGAAGCGCTTTTCCCAGGGATCCCTAACAATGAGCAGTTCTTC.

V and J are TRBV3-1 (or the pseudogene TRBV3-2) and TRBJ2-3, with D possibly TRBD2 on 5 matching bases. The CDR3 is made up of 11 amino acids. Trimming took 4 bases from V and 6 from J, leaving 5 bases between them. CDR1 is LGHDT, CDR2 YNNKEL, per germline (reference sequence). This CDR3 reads CASSRGDTQYF. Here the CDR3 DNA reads TGTGCCAGCAGCCGAGGGGATACGCAGTATTTT.

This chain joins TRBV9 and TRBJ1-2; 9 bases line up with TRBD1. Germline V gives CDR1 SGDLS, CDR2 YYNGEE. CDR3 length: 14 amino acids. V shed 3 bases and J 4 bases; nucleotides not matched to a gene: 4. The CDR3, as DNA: TGTGCCAGCAGCGATGACAGGGGGGGCTATGGCTACACCTTC. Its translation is CASSDDRGGYGYTF. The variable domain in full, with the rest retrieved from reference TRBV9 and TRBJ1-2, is DSGVTQTPKHLITATGQRVTLRCSPRSGDLSVYWYQQSLDQGLQFLIQYYNGEERAKGNILERFSAQQFPDLHSELNLSSLELGDSALYFCASSDDRGGYGYTFGSGTRLTVV.